These T cell receptor beta chains were read from a single sample in a study of blood T cell repertoires in COVID-19. The table came from immunoSEQ multiplex PCR; TCRdb's copy has only in-frame clones and leaves some out. This sample has roughly 220,000 clones, with roughly 90% found just once. Sequencing was done on a sample of peripheral blood. The receptor set was obtained from a man aged 30 to 45 who had recovered from COVID-19. Each CDR3 is given without its conserved first and last residue.

V gene,CDR3 length,J gene,CDR3 protein
TRBV5-4,14,TRBJ2-7,ASSSGPLGSSYEQY
TRBV19,13,TRBJ2-5,ASSIVRELQETQY
TRBV11-3,14,TRBJ2-2,ASSFYASGGTGELF
TRBV27,14,TRBJ1-5,ASSYLGGMGNQPQH
TRBV6-5,10,TRBJ2-7,ASSYGHHEQY
TRBV5-1,10,TRBJ1-1,ASSTGGTEAF
TRBV30,11,TRBJ2-1,AWSVQGRGEQF
TRBV19,10,TRBJ2-7,ASRTSGGHQY
TRBV4-1,13,TRBJ2-7,ASSFLGQTVGEQY
TRBV29-1,10,TRBJ2-7,SVGSDTDEQY
TRBV24-1,9,TRBJ2-3,ATRSTDTQY
TRBV6-2/TRBV6-3,12,TRBJ1-2,ASSLGIANYGYT
TRBV28,12,TRBJ2-7,ASSLGDTNYEQY
TRBV7-8,16,TRBJ2-3,ASSLGLAGGPGTDTQY
TRBV5-5,12,TRBJ2-5,ASSSLATGETQY
TRBV18,12,TRBJ1-4,ASSRDRDIEKLF
TRBV11-2,15,TRBJ2-3,ASSLLGGGYHTDTQY
TRBV19,12,TRBJ1-2,ASSIGQAFYGYT
TRBV28,12,TRBJ1-1,ASRPGQVNTEAF
TRBV19,12,TRBJ1-1,ASSISIGTAEAF
TRBV18,14,TRBJ2-1,ASSPPAGDPYNEQF
TRBV25-1,11,TRBJ1-6,ASREGGHSPLH
TRBV19,13,TRBJ2-7,ASSIVPGLNYEQY
TRBV6-2/TRBV6-3,10,TRBJ1-1,ASSYIERGAF
TRBV11-3,11,TRBJ1-1,ASSLVGQTEAF
TRBV7-9,13,TRBJ1-2,ASSLAGRGLAGYT
TRBV5-4,13,TRBJ1-1,ASSLEPGVDTEAF
TRBV3-1/TRBV3-2,11,TRBJ2-3,ASSVQATDTQY
TRBV28,9,TRBJ1-5,ASSFWGAQH
TRBV4-3,14,TRBJ2-1,ASSQDMAQNYNEQF
TRBV7-9,12,TRBJ2-3,ASSYGGAGNTQY
TRBV19,11,TRBJ1-6,ASSGRGGSPLH
TRBV2,13,TRBJ1-1,ASRLTTGLNTEAF
TRBV10-1,9,TRBJ2-5,ASPSEGTQY
TRBV2,13,TRBJ2-1,ASSDWGPQTNEQF
TRBV5-6,14,TRBJ2-3,ASSLIAQKSTDTQY
TRBV6-6,11,TRBJ1-2,ASSPGTDYGYT
TRBV5-4,16,TRBJ2-5,ASSLGGGRSYHRETQY
TRBV5-6,12,TRBJ1-1,ASSFPTGATEAF
TRBV29-1,14,TRBJ2-1,SVPGTSGGSYNEQF